The sequence of this T cell receptor (beta chain) was determined in a study of CD8+CD57+ T cells in acquired aplastic anemia. Looking at the study overall: Sorting CD4+ and CD8+ cells gave DNA averaging about 3.2 ug. The study obtained around 10 million reads on average for CD4+ cells from healthy donors. Overall study results and limits: Found in both controls and patients were fewer than 35 CD8+ CDR3 sequences. Patients and controls had CD8+ Simpson's diversity values that were not significantly distinct.

Genomic DNA provided the template from which TCR beta VDJ and CDR3 profiles were obtained. TCRdb called the reads again in MiXCR, with one record for every CDR3 protein. The sample holds around 150,000 distinct CDR3 sequences, more than 35% seen once. With 1 base removed from V and 2 bases from J, the gap between germline ends came to 12 bases. The CDR3 totals 17 residues. Germline V gene lookup returns CDR1 MGHDK and CDR2 SYGVNS. Of note for this clonotype: What it binds is unknown.

The sequence was collected from a human donor in good health, serving as a control. What was sequenced was sorted CD4+, CD8+, or CD8+CD57+ T cells (not recorded which) from PBMCs. The chain recombines TRBV25-1 with TRBJ2-6; D gene uncertain. Here the CDR3 reads CASSESRLGTGANVLTF. The CDR3 DNA follows: TGTGCCAGCAGTGAATCTAGGTTAGGGACTGGGGCCAACGTCCTGACTTTC.